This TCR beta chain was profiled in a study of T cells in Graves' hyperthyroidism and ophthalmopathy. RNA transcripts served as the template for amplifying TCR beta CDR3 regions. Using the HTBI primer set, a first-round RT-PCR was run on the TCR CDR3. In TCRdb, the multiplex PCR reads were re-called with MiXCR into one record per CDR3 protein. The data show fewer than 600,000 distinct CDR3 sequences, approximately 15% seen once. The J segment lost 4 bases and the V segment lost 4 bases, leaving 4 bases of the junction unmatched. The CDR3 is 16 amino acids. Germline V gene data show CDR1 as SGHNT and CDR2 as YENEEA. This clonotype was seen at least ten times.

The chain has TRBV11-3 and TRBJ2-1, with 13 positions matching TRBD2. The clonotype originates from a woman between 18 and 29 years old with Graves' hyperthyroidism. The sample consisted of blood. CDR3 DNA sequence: TGTGCCAGCAGCTCCGGGACTAGCGGGAATTACAATGAGCAGTTCTTC. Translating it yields CASSSGTSGNYNEQFF.